This entry lists 16 T cell receptor beta chains sequenced from one sample in a study of T cells after yellow fever vaccination. TCRdb fed the 5' RACE reads into MiXCR, producing one record per CDR3 protein. The sample yields a few hundred thousand distinct CDR3 sequences, roughly 7.5% seen once. The source material was PBMCs, sampled 45 days after the first yellow fever vaccination. All receptors derive from a man between 18 and 29 years old who received the YFV17D yellow fever vaccine.

The rearrangement links TRBV12-3 or TRBV12-4 to TRBJ2-2, with TRBD1 matching 9 bases. V lost 4 bases to trimming and J lost 7 bases; unmatched junction nucleotides: 4. CDR3 length equals 14 residues. As DNA, the CDR3 is TGTGCCAGCAGTTGGACAGGGGACGTCGGGGAGCTGTTTTTT. It is translated as CASSWTGDVGELFF.

This clonotype turned up a few times. The J gene is TRBJ1-2, the V gene TRBV18, with TRBD1 as a possible D gene (6 bases). The CDR3 spans 17 residues. CDR1 and CDR2 from the germline V gene are KGHSH and LQKENI. Deletions cut 0 bases from V and 4 bases from J, with 18 bases between. This chain's CDR3 is CASSPPWGRKASYGYTF. For the CDR3, the DNA is TGTGCCAGCTCACCACCTTGGGGGCGGAAGGCGAGCTATGGCTACACCTTC. Combining the CDR3 with reference TRBV18 and TRBJ1-2 gives the whole variable domain NAGVMQNPRHLVRRRGQEARLRCSPMKGHSHVYWYRQLPEEGLKFMVYLQKENIIDESGMPKERFSAEFPKEGPSILRIQQVVRGDSAAYFCASSPPWGRKASYGYTFGSGTRLTVV.

The rearrangement links TRBV19 to TRBJ1-1; D remains unclear. The CDR3 is made up of 15 amino acids. Trimming shortened V by 7 bases and J by 1 base, and 16 bases separated the two germline ends. The germline V gene encodes CDR1 LNHDA and CDR2 SQIVND (reference sequence). The DNA of the CDR3 is TGTGCCAGTAAGTTCCAGGCCTTTCCGAACACTGAAGCTTTCTTT. Translated: CASKFQAFPNTEAFF.

In its sample, this clonotype was seen a few times. V gene TRBV7-9 combines with J gene TRBJ2-7; TRBD2 matches 12 bases. CDR3 length: 17 residues. CDR1 and CDR2 (germline): SEHNR, FQNEAQ (reference sequence). V dropped 5 bases and J dropped 4; count of bases not matched to a gene: 12. The CDR3 reads CASSTSATSGGWYEQYF. In DNA, the CDR3 is TGTGCCAGCAGCACATCCGCTACTAGCGGGGGGTGGTACGAGCAGTACTTC. The full variable domain, in which reference TRBV7-9 and TRBJ2-7 provide the parts outside the CDR3, is DTGVSQNPRHKITKRGQNVTFRCDPISEHNRLYWYRQTLGQGPEFLTYFQNEAQLEKSRLLSDRFSAERPKGSFSTLEIQRTEQGDSAMYLCASSTSATSGGWYEQYFGPGTRLTVT.

This sequence joins TRBV5-6 and TRBJ2-7; 8 bases align to TRBD2. The CDR3 runs to 13 residues. In germline, CDR1 is SGHDT, CDR2 YYEEEE. The V and J ends lost 0 bases and 12 bases, in that order; junction bases with no gene match: 8. CDR3 DNA: TGTGCCAGCAGCTTGGCCACGTTAGCGGGGACGTACTTC. Translation gives CASSLATLAGTYF.

This chain uses TRBV7-2 with TRBJ2-5, with 7 bases matching TRBD2. After removal of 5 bases from V and 5 bases from J, the junction contained 11 bases not matched to a gene. The CDR3 is 15 amino acids. CDR1 SGHTA and CDR2 FQGNSA come from the germline V gene. This CDR3 is CASSDLGGVVETQYF. The CDR3 DNA is TGTGCCAGCAGCGATCTGGGAGGGGTTGTGGAGACCCAGTACTTC. Full variable domain (rest looked up from reference TRBV7-2 and TRBJ2-5): GAGVSQSPSNKVTEKGKDVELRCDPISGHTALYWYRQSLGQGLEFLIYFQGNSAPDKSGLPSDRFSAERTGGSVSTLTIQRTQQEDSAVYLCASSDLGGVVETQYFGPGTRLLVL.

This clonotype was picked up many times. The rearrangement joins TRBV20-1 to TRBJ2-3; D call uncertain. Deletions cut 6 bases from V and 6 bases from J, with 10 bases between. The CDR3 length is 11 residues. Germline loops: CDR1 DFQATT, CDR2 SNEGSKA (reference sequence). DNA for the CDR3: TGCAGTGCCGGCCCCCTGGATACGCAGTATTTT. Its protein is CSAGPLDTQYF.

This clonotype was observed at least ten times. This chain connects TRBV24-1 to TRBJ2-1; 8 nucleotides match TRBD1. The CDR3 extends over 14 amino acids. Germline V gene data show CDR1 as KGHDR and CDR2 as SFDVKD. The V segment lost 7 bases and the J segment 8 bases; nucleotides outside the gene matches: 9. For the CDR3, the DNA is TGTGCCACCAGCAACAGGGGGGAACTACATGAGCAGTTCTTC. It translates to CATSNRGELHEQFF.

This clonotype was counted at least ten times. The V call is TRBV5-1, the J call TRBJ2-1; TRBD1 agrees at 9 bases. The length of the CDR3 is 20 residues. Germline values: CDR1 SGHRS, CDR2 YFSETQ. V trimming: 1 base; J trimming: 3 bases; junction bases outside the gene matches: 17. Written as DNA, the CDR3 is TGCGCCAGCAGCTTGTTTTGGACAGGGGCTGGGGGCTCCCACTACAATGAGCAGTTCTTC. Protein product: CASSLFWTGAGGSHYNEQFF.

The chain links TRBV29-1 to TRBJ2-2; D ambiguous. The germline V and J ends were trimmed by 7 bases and 0 bases, with 12 bases remaining between them. Per the germline V gene, CDR1 is SQVTM and CDR2 is ANQGSEA. CDR3 size: 14 residues. The CDR3 here is CSAERGANTGELFF. CDR3 coding DNA: TGCAGCGCCGAACGCGGAGCGAACACCGGGGAGCTGTTTTTT.

This clonotype was counted at least ten times. The rearrangement uses TRBV12-3 or TRBV12-4 and TRBJ1-2, with TRBD1 as a possible D gene (5 bases). Deletions cut 0 bases from V and 4 bases from J, with 12 bases between. This CDR3 is 15 amino acids long. CDR3 coding DNA: TGTGCCAGCAGTTTAGCTGGGGGGAGGGCCTATGGCTACACCTTC. Translation gives CASSLAGGRAYGYTF.

The table lists this clonotype with a few counts. This chain joins TRBV5-6 and TRBJ2-7, with D maybe TRBD1 (6 bases). CDR1 is SGHDT, CDR2 YYEEEE, per germline. The CDR3 length is 13 residues. V lost 2 bases to trimming and J lost 6 bases, with 12 bases between them. The CDR3: CASSLRKGVEQYV. DNA for the CDR3: TGTGCCAGCAGCTTACGGAAGGGGGTCGAGCAGTACGTC.

This clonotype showed up just a few times. The V gene is TRBV2, the J gene TRBJ2-7; no clear D. This CDR3 contains 11 residues. The V end lost 4 bases, the J end lost 4 bases, and 5 bases lay between the germline ends. The germline CDR1 and CDR2 sequences are SNHLY and FYNNEI. CDR3: CASSGEYEQYF. In DNA form, the CDR3 reads TGTGCCAGCAGTGGGGAATACGAGCAGTACTTC.

The gene calls are TRBV20-1 and TRBJ1-2, with 7 bases that match TRBD1. The CDR3 is 14 amino acids. Per germline, CDR1 DFQATT and CDR2 SNEGSKA (reference sequence). Germline trimming cut 0 bases from V and 5 bases from J; bases unmatched to any gene: 6. The CDR3 region has the DNA TGCAGTGCTAGAGATCACAGGGGAGGGTATGGCTACACCTTC. This encodes CSARDHRGGYGYTF.

This clonotype occurred a few times. CDR3 in DNA: TGTGCCAGCAGTTACGGGACGGGGGGGCCTCTGGGAGGGGAGCTGTTTTTT. Translated: CASSYGTGGPLGGELFF. The chain is built from TRBV6-5 and TRBJ2-2; 8 nucleotides agree with TRBD2. CDR1 is MNHEY and CDR2 is SVGAGI in the germline V gene. The CDR3 is made up of 17 amino acids. V lost 2 bases, J lost 8 bases, and 13 bases stayed unmatched.

This chain links TRBV20-1 with TRBJ1-2; D might be TRBD1 (5 bases). The CDR3 is made up of 13 amino acids. The germline V gene encodes CDR1 DFQATT and CDR2 SNEGSKA (reference sequence). The germline V and J ends were trimmed by 3 bases and 7 bases, with 15 bases remaining between them. This chain's CDR3 is CSARVDSWTGYTF. CDR3 DNA: TGCAGTGCTAGGGTTGACAGTTGGACTGGCTACACCTTC.